The present entry profiles one T cell receptor beta chain with its context. What it binds is not known. The read finishes 3 residues shy of the CDR3 end, and the germline J gene is used to complete it. The data derive from a study of T cells in women clearing cervical HPV infection. About the research overall: HLA type could not be excluded as a confounder.

The CDR3 is 18 residues long. V lost 4 bases to trimming and J lost 4 bases; unmatched junction nucleotides: 10. Germline V CDR1 and CDR2: SGHDN, FVKESK. All participants had a single incident cervical HPV16 infection, and prevalent HPV16 infections were excluded. The study, taken as a whole, reports: It is unknown whether associations predate infection; no effector/memory or HPV-specific sorting.

TCR beta CDR3 amplified by multiplex PCR from roughly 1,100 ng genomic DNA. Sequencing was performed with immunoSEQ multiplex PCR; in TCRdb, only in-frame clones are kept and a portion is missing. The repertoire table contains about 33,000 clones. The sequence derives from a woman between 18 and 70 years old with a cervical HPV16 infection that either progressed to CIN3+ or cleared (not recorded which). The sample taken for sequencing was blood buffy coat. The chain is built from TRBV14 and TRBJ2-2, with 12 bases lining up with TRBD2. The part of the CDR3 DNA that was read is TGTGCCAGCAGCCCTATCTATTCGACTAGCGGGAGCACCGGGGAG. Its protein product is CASSPIYSTSGSTGE. The CDR3 in its entirety is CASSPIYSTSGSTGELFF.